These 6 T cell receptor beta chains came from one sample sequenced in a study of CXCR3-negative and CXCR3-positive naive CD8 T cells. UMI labels and 5' RACE were used to prepare the TRB cDNA libraries. TCRdb re-called the 5' RACE reads and gives one entry per CDR3 protein, without DNA. The sample includes around 81,000 distinct CDR3 sequences. Sequenced input: naive CXCR3- CD8+ T cells from blood. As for subset: CD45RO-CCR7+CD27+CD95- naive CD8+ T cells lacking CXCR3 (TNR3-). The origin of the receptors is a human donor in good health. Some clones in this sample may be carry-over from other donors' samples.

This chain's CDR3 is CASSLWGDTGELFF. The J gene is TRBJ2-2, the V gene TRBV7-2; TCRdb selects TRBD1, and the lack of DNA leaves this call unchecked. Germline CDR1 SGHTA, CDR2 FQGNSA. This CDR3 region has 14 residues.

The chain couples TRBV19 to TRBJ2-7. CDR3 length: 11 residues. The germline V gene encodes CDR1 LNHDA and CDR2 SQIVND (reference sequence). The CDR3 loop is CASSEGHEQYF. The full variable domain, rest sourced from reference TRBV19 and TRBJ2-7, is DGGITQSPKYLFRKEGQNVTLSCEQNLNHDAMYWYRQDPGQGLRLIYYSQIVNDFQKGDIAEGYSVSREKKESFPLTVTSAQKNPTAFYLCASSEGHEQYFGPGTRLTVT.

The chain uses TRBV7-3 and TRBJ2-5; TCRdb proposes TRBD1, but this gene call is untestable without DNA. CDR1 and CDR2 from the germline V gene are SGHTA and FQGTGA. The CDR3 is made up of 14 amino acids. CDR3 in amino acids: CASGRGGAGETQYF.

The V call is TRBV12-3 or TRBV12-4, the J call TRBJ2-2; absent DNA, TCRdb's TRBD1 call cannot be checked. The CDR3 runs to 15 residues. The CDR3 loop is CASSRPGQPTGELFF.

The chain is built from TRBV12-3 or TRBV12-4 and TRBJ1-5; TCRdb proposes TRBD1, but this gene call is untestable without DNA. This CDR3 comprises 14 residues. The CDR3 here is CASSEGQANQPQHF.

The rearrangement links TRBV28 to TRBJ2-1. Looked up from germline, CDR1 is MDHEN and CDR2 is SYDVKM. CDR3 length: 12 residues. The CDR3 spells CASSSYINEQFF.